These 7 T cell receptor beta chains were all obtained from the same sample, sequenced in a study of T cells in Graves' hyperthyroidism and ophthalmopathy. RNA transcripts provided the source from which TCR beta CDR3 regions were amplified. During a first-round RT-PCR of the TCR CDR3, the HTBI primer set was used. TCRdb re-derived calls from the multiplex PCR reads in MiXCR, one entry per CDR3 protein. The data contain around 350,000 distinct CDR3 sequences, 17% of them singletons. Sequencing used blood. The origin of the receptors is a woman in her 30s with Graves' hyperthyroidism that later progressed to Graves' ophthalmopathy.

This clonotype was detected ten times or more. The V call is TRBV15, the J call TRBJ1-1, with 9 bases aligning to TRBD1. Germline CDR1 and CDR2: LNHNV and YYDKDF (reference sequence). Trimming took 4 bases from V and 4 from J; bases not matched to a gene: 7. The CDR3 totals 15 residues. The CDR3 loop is CATSTDRGAGTEAFF. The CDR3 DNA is TGTGCCACCAGCACGGACAGGGGCGCTGGCACTGAAGCTTTCTTT.

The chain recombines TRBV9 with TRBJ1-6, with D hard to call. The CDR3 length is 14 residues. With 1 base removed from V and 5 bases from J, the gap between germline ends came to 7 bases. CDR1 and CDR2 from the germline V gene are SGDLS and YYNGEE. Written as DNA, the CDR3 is TGTGCCAGCAGCGTACGGGTAGATAATTCACCCCTCCACTTT. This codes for CASSVRVDNSPLHF.

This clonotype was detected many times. CDR3: CASRRGNGNSPLHF. In nucleotides, the CDR3 is TGTGCCAGCAGGAGGGGGAACGGTAATTCACCCCTCCACTTT. This chain links TRBV6-1 with TRBJ1-6, with D possibly TRBD1 on 6 matching bases. This CDR3 has 14 residues. Trimming cost V 6 bases and J 6 bases, with 12 bases left between them. Germline-derived CDR1 and CDR2 are MNHNS and SASEGT.

The CDR3: CASSAWGGVEETQYF. The DNA for the CDR3 is TGTGCCAGCAGTGCGTGGGGGGGAGTTGAAGAGACCCAGTACTTC. V and J are TRBV2 and TRBJ2-5; 7 bases fit TRBD2. Germline lookup yields CDR1 SNHLY and CDR2 FYNNEI. CDR3 size: 15 residues. Losses at the gene ends were 4 bases for V and 3 bases for J; bases not matched to a gene: 8.

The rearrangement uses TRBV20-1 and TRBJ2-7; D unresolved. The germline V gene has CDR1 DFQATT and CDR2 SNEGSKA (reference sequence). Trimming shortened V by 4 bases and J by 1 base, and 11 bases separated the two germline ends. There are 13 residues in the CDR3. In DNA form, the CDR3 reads TGCAGTGCTACAGCAGCAATATCCTACGAGCAGTACTTC. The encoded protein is CSATAAISYEQYF.

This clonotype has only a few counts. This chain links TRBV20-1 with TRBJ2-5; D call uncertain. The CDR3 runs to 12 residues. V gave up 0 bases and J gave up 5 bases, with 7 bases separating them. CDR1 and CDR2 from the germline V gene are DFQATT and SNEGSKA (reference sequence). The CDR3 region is CSARDLGETQYF. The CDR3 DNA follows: TGCAGTGCTAGAGATCTTGGGGAGACCCAGTACTTC.

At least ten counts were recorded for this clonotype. CDR3 amino acids: CSVAGNEQFF. The CDR3 DNA reads as TGCAGCGTTGCTGGTAATGAGCAGTTCTTC. This chain joins TRBV29-1 and TRBJ2-1; no clear D. The CDR3 has 10 residues. The germline gives CDR1 SQVTM, CDR2 ANQGSEA. V shed 4 bases and J shed 7 bases, with 5 bases lying between them.